The clone carrying this T cell receptor beta chain was detected a few times. Its matching antigen is unknown. Germline V CDR1 and CDR2: SEHNR, FQNEAQ (reference sequence). V was trimmed by 6 bases and J by 0 bases, leaving 15 bases between them. The CDR3 consists of 15 residues. The sample is drawn from a study of blood T cells in healthy people across ages. Sample-barcoded 5' priming and a J-beta primer mix drove a second PCR of about 6 to 12 cycles. In TCRdb, the 5' RACE reads were re-called with MiXCR into one record per CDR3 protein. This sample has around 1.7 million distinct CDR3 sequences; roughly 27% occur once, and the top ten carry around 7.7%. Isolation yielded PBMCs, at least 6.5 million per sample, in every case. Study conclusions and caveats: Across the age range, TCR beta diversity per million T cells fell in a roughly linear way.

This receptor was identified in a woman aged 25 to 45 in good health. The chain links TRBV7-9 to TRBJ2-7, with no clear D. Specimen: blood. As DNA, the CDR3 is TGTGCCAGCAGTCAATGGGATCTGAGCTCCTACGAGCAGTACTTC. Amino acids: CASSQWDLSSYEQYF.